A single sample is the source of the 10 T cell receptor beta chains below, sequenced in a study of cytomegalovirus exposure and HLA in healthy donors (TCRdb year 2017). Receptor amplification or capture employed the immunoSEQ multiplex PCR assay. For the multiplex PCR, a mixture combining 60 forward primers for TCR Vbeta segments and 13 reverse primers for TCR Jbeta segments was used. The table comes from immuneACCESS by way of TCRdb, which keeps in-frame sequences with V and J called. Part of the clones is missing from these tables; in studies checked, under half for an unresolved V gene and the rest for unknown reasons. This sample gives 160,000 or so clones in total; about three quarters of them show up just once. The top ten clonotypes cover 5% to 8% of the sample. The specimen was PBMCs. These receptors were collected from a man in his forties or fifties in good health and CMV-seropositive.

This chain uses TRBV11-2 with TRBJ2-3; 12 bases are a match to TRBD2. CDR1 and CDR2 (germline): SGHAT, FQNNGV. This CDR3 region has 18 residues. J gave up 0 bases and V 4 bases, and 8 bases lay outside the gene matches. CDR3 nucleotide sequence: TGTGCCAGCAGCTCTTACCGGACTAGCGGGATGAGCACAGATACGCAGTATTTT. This encodes CASSSYRTSGMSTDTQYF.

The chain carries TRBV28 and TRBJ2-1; the match to TRBD2 covers 9 bases. The trim removed 2 bases at V and 6 bases at J, leaving 5 bases unmatched. This CDR3 spans 15 amino acids. Germline loops: CDR1 MDHEN, CDR2 SYDVKM. In nucleotides, the CDR3 is TGTGCCAGCAGTTTAGCGGGAGGGCGGGGCAATGAGCAGTTCTTC. Protein sequence: CASSLAGGRGNEQFF.

CDR3 protein: CASTVKGRRYGYTF. For the CDR3, the DNA is TGTGCCAGCACCGTTAAGGGCAGGAGGTATGGCTACACCTTC. The V and J genes are TRBV7-3 and TRBJ1-2, with D unresolved. Deletions cut 7 bases from V and 5 bases from J, with 17 bases between. The CDR3 sequence is 14 residues long. Germline V lookup: CDR1 SGHTA, CDR2 FQGTGA.

The chain joins TRBV5-8 to TRBJ1-2; TRBD1 might be the D (5 bases). Trimming took off 1 base at V and 5 bases at J, with 9 bases between the two ends. From germline, CDR1 is SGHTS and CDR2 YDEGEE. The CDR3 spans 13 residues. DNA for the CDR3: TGTGCCAGCAGCTTGATTCAGGGTTATGGCTACACCTTC. Translation: CASSLIQGYGYTF.

The V gene is TRBV7-8, the J gene TRBJ2-7; 7 nucleotides match TRBD2. After removal of 2 bases from V and 0 bases from J, the junction contained 1 base not matched to a gene. CDR1 SGHVS and CDR2 FQNEAQ come from the germline V gene. This CDR3 is 14 amino acids long. The CDR3 nucleotides read TGTGCCAGCAGCTTAAGCGGGAACTCCTACGAGCAGTACTTC. Encoded protein: CASSLSGNSYEQYF.

The V call is TRBV5-1, the J call TRBJ2-7, with 8 nucleotides matching TRBD1. Germline trimming cut 2 bases from V and 5 bases from J; bases unmatched to any gene: 6. CDR1 is SGHRS, CDR2 YFSETQ, per germline. This CDR3 comprises 14 residues. The CDR3 loop reads CASSLGQGFNEQYF. The CDR3 bases are TGCGCCAGCAGCTTAGGACAGGGCTTCAACGAGCAGTACTTC.

The gene calls are TRBV5-4 and TRBJ2-7; the match to TRBD2 covers 9 bases. The germline V gene encodes CDR1 SGHNT and CDR2 YYREEE (reference sequence). This CDR3 comprises 16 residues. V lost 2 bases to trimming and J lost 0 bases; unmatched junction nucleotides: 6. This CDR3 is CASSLLAGDGSYEQYF. The CDR3 nucleotides read TGTGCCAGCAGCTTATTAGCGGGAGACGGCTCCTACGAGCAGTACTTC.

This chain uses TRBV19 with TRBJ2-3; D is ambiguous. Per germline, CDR1 LNHDA and CDR2 SQIVND (reference sequence). Trimming stripped 8 bases from V and 1 base from J, with 10 bases between. The CDR3 is made up of 13 amino acids. The CDR3 loop reads CASSEPGTDTQYF. CDR3 DNA sequence: TGTGCCAGTTCGGAGCCAGGCACAGATACGCAGTATTTT.

Comment on this clone: Additional DNA sequences in this sample encode the identical CDR3. V is TRBV5-8 and J is TRBJ1-2; 7 positions match TRBD1. Trimming removed 5 bases from V and 2 bases from J; junction bases left unmatched: 3. The CDR3 contains 13 residues. In germline, CDR1 is SGHTS, CDR2 YDEGEE. The CDR3 region has the DNA TGTGCCAGCAGGTACAGGGGCAACTATGGCTACACCTTC. This translates into CASRYRGNYGYTF.

This clone came up once. The chain has TRBV6-1 and TRBJ1-5, with D perhaps TRBD1 (5 bases). Trimming left V 7 bases short and J 4 bases short, with 17 bases between. Germline V gene data show CDR1 as MNHNS and CDR2 as SASEGT. This CDR3 spans 15 amino acids. The DNA for the CDR3 is TGTGCCAGCACCGTGGGGGGGTACTTAAATCAGCCCCAGCATTTT. Amino acid sequence: CASTVGGYLNQPQHF.